Here is one TCR beta chain with its context. This clonotype has more than one count but fewer than ten. The antigen it binds to is not known. Base qualities are not provided; no much larger clone lies one nucleotide away. Library preparation used 5' RACE. Sequencing was carried out with an Illumina HiSeq 2500. A second 7 to 11 cycle PCR used a sample-barcoded 5' primer and a J-beta primer mix. A template-switch 5' adaptor carrying 12 random nucleotides introduced a unique molecular identifier onto each TCR beta cDNA molecule. Each sample yielded at least 2.5 million CDR3-containing paired-end reads. First-strand cDNA synthesis was performed from all RNA using the Mint cDNA synthesis kit, with priming by a TRBC-specific oligonucleotide. After uracil-DNA glycosylase treatment, a first 18-cycle PCR used universal primers M1SS and BC2_uni_R on all cDNA. In the paper's pipeline: For normalization, 1 million high-quality reads, each with a distinct molecular identifier, were randomly selected from each sample. Instead of being binned into consensus sequences, reads that shared molecular identifiers were thrown out. CDR3 identification, clonotype clustering and error correction used MiTCR with a Q25 quality threshold and the strictest error-elimination algorithm. A nonparametric unseen species model with Euler transformation was used to estimate a lower bound on total TCR beta diversity. TCRdb handled the public reads itself, with Q25 trimming in fastp and clone calling in MiXCR, and kept productive beta chains. Every entry covers one CDR3 protein and lists the most common genes and DNA from its rows. V and J calls and clone size were set by TCRdb, not the authors. In all, the sample holds around 800,000 distinct CDR3 sequences, and roughly 60% of those were seen once. Jointly, the top ten make up around a quarter of the sample.

Donors were under 40 systemically healthy Caucasian individuals from Russia aged roughly 6 to 90 years. Each donor gave approximately 9.3 milliliters of peripheral blood, collected into EDTA-treated Vacutainer tubes. Ficoll-Paque density-gradient centrifugation was used to isolate PBMCs, with at least 7 million obtained per sample. Trizol reagent was used to extract total RNA from PBMCs, with at least 6 micrograms per sample. The percentages of naive CD45RAhigh/CD27high T cells were determined by flow cytometry on a PBMC aliquot from every donor. The data were obtained in a study of blood T cells in healthy people across ages (dated by TCRdb to between 2014 and 2016). About the investigation overall: Template switching captured roughly one uniquely barcoded TCR beta cDNA molecule per two T cells in model experiments. The study measured age-related changes in TCR beta repertoire diversity using deep sequencing normalized with unique cDNA molecular identifiers. The donors were divided into four age groups: young (average around 17 years), middle-aged (approximately 42), aged (under 70) and long-lived (approximately 74). Donors of different ages were randomly distributed across sequencing lanes to avoid experimental bias. Using the same blood draw, the study looked at two additional independent replicas of 1 million unique cDNA reads for two donors, one aged 18 to 30 and the other aged 80 or older.

Overall study results and their limits: Observed TCR beta diversity per million T cells fell roughly linearly with age, and a significant reduction was already apparent by age around 39. Compared with the aged group, more naive CD4+ T cells, fewer expanded clones and increased TCR diversity were shown by the long-lived group, suggesting age selection. Observed TCR beta diversity correlated strongly with the percentage of naive T cells measured by flow cytometry. Donor CMV infection status was unknown, potentially confounding age-related changes in expanded clonotypes. Estimates of total diversity based on one million sequenced T cells were considered lower bounds and underestimates. Because profiling used bulk unsorted PBMCs, naive and antigen-experienced compartments could not be compared conclusively.

Cut back by 4 bases and 7 bases, the V and J ends lie 11 bases apart. CDR1 and CDR2 (DFQATT, SNEGSKA) derive from the germline V gene (reference sequence). The CDR3 runs 13 residues from the cysteine to the phenylalanine. Just CDR3 DNA is preserved here, 39 bases in frame from base 1. The receptor's source is a man between 25 and 39 years old in good health. The chain is encoded by TRBV20-1 joined to TRBJ1-6, with TRBD1 tentatively as D gene (5 bases match). The sequencing input was blood. The CDR3: CSATGQPNSPLHF. The DNA sequence reads TGCAGTGCTACCGGACAACCAAATTCACCCCTCCACTTT.